Following are 7 T cell receptor beta chains from one sample sequenced in a study of T-cell reconstitution after alpha-beta-depleted transplantation in children. It was with unique molecular identifiers that the TCRbeta library was prepared. Each CDR3 protein gets one entry after TCRdb re-called the PCR reads with MiXCR. The sample records 150,000 to 250,000 distinct CDR3 sequences, approximately 6.8% being singletons. Material: PBMCs, obtained before TCRalphabeta/CD19-depleted stem cell transplant. Receptor source: a girl under three years old with combined immunodeficiency, due to receive a stem cell transplant.

In its sample, this clonotype was seen many times. The chain couples TRBV12-3 or TRBV12-4 to TRBJ2-7; no reliable D call. The CDR3 is 15 residues long. V was cut by 1 base and J by 5 bases, with 15 bases left in between. DNA for the CDR3: TGTGCCAGCAGTTTAGGGGTGAGTTACGGCAACGAGCAGTACTTC. It encodes CASSLGVSYGNEQYF.

Regarding this clonotype: One junction end disagrees with the germline gene, perhaps due to a read error. J is TRBJ2-7 and V is TRBV5-3; D is unclear. TRBV5-3 is annotated as an ORF whose role is uncertain. The CDR3 is 13 amino acids. The CDR3: CARSFGPRYEQYF. CDR3 coding DNA: TGTGCCAGGAGCTTCGGGCCACGCTACGAGCAGTACTTC.

This clonotype was counted between two and nine times. The chain joins TRBV20-1 to TRBJ1-5; D is unclear. The germline V gene has CDR1 DFQATT and CDR2 SNEGSKA (reference sequence). Trimming removed 8 bases from V and 0 bases from J, with 17 bases in between. The CDR3 is 15 residues long. The CDR3 DNA reads TGCAGTACCCGAGGCGGGATTCTTAGCAATCAGCCCCAGCATTTT. Its translation: CSTRGGILSNQPQHF.

This clonotype was detected many times. DNA of the CDR3: TGTGCCAGCAGCCGCCGGACTAGCGGGAGAGTCGACAATGAGCAGTTCTTC. This sequence encodes CASSRRTSGRVDNEQFF. This chain links TRBV3-1 with TRBJ2-1; 13 nucleotides align to TRBD2. The V gene end was trimmed by 4 bases and the J gene end by 5 bases; junction bases not matched to a gene: 8. This CDR3 comprises 17 residues. Germline lookup yields CDR1 LGHDT and CDR2 YNNKEL (reference sequence).

This clonotype was detected ten times or more. This chain connects TRBV12-3 or TRBV12-4 to TRBJ2-2; D unclear. This CDR3 has 15 residues. The V and J ends lost 8 bases and 1 base respectively, with 14 bases between them. CDR3 nucleotides: TGTGCCAGCGGTCCGGGTCTAGTGAACACCGGGGAGCTGTTTTTT. Protein product: CASGPGLVNTGELFF.

This clonotype was counted at least ten times. The chain links TRBV7-2 to TRBJ2-3; 14 nucleotides align to TRBD2. Germline lookup yields CDR1 SGHTA and CDR2 FQGNSA. V lost 0 bases, J lost 5 bases, and 10 bases stayed unmatched. The CDR3 is made up of 19 amino acids. CDR3 sequence reads: CASSLALPGLAGVQDTQYF. The CDR3 DNA sequence: TGTGCCAGCAGCTTAGCTCTTCCGGGACTAGCGGGAGTGCAAGATACGCAGTATTTT.

This clonotype was seen many times. The CDR3 loop reads CASSQDGLGLNTEAFF. CDR3 in DNA: TGCGCCAGCAGCCAAGATGGGTTAGGGTTGAACACTGAAGCTTTCTTT. V and J are TRBV4-1 and TRBJ1-1; D gene uncertain. Trimming took off 0 bases at V and 0 bases at J, with 11 bases between the two ends. CDR3 length: 16 residues. The germline V gene encodes CDR1 MGHRA and CDR2 YSYEKL.